The 5 T cell receptor beta chains below all came from one sample that was sequenced in a study of monozygotic twins with inflammatory bowel disease. TCRdb reanalyzed the 5' RACE reads and collapses them to one entry per CDR3 protein, without DNA. The sample holds approximately 300,000 distinct CDR3 sequences. The specimen was blood. Receptor source: a human donor with ulcerative colitis or Crohn's disease, or a healthy co-twin of an affected twin (not recorded which).

The rearrangement links TRBV5-1 to TRBJ2-1; TCRdb names TRBD1, which stays unverified in the absence of DNA. Per the germline V gene, CDR1 is SGHRS and CDR2 is YFSETQ. This CDR3 spans 16 amino acids. The CDR3 spells CASRSGGGASYNEQFF.

The chain has TRBV6-5 and TRBJ2-5; TCRdb's D call, TRBD1, is unchecked because there is no DNA. CDR1 is MNHEY, CDR2 SVGAGI, per germline. This CDR3 is 14 amino acids long. Here the CDR3 reads CASSYSGRGETQYF.

V is TRBV5-1 and J is TRBJ1-4; the D gene TCRdb calls, TRBD1, cannot be checked with no DNA. Germline-derived CDR1 and CDR2 are SGHRS and YFSETQ. The CDR3 consists of 13 residues. The CDR3 reads CASSPWDGEKLFF.

V usage is TRBV5-1 and J usage is TRBJ1-4. In germline, CDR1 is SGHRS, CDR2 YFSETQ. The CDR3 spans 14 residues. The CDR3 sequence is CASSPDGLYEKLFF.

This chain connects TRBV5-5 to TRBJ1-1; lacking DNA, the TRBD1 call made by TCRdb goes unchecked. Per germline, CDR1 SGHKS and CDR2 YYEKEE (reference sequence). The CDR3 covers 13 residues. The CDR3 loop is CASHTGGDTEAFF.